Presented here are 32 T cell receptor beta chains from one specimen sequenced in a study of T cells in Graves' hyperthyroidism and ophthalmopathy (dated by TCRdb to about 2019). Library preparation used multiplex PCR. Sequencing relied on an Illumina HiSeq 2000. The TCR beta CDR3 regions were amplified from the RNA transcripts. The first round of RT-PCR for the TCR CDR3 was performed with the HTBI primer set and the Qiagen OneStep RT-PCR kit. TCRdb itself trimmed the public reads at Q25 with fastp, ran MiXCR and retained productive beta chains. Each record represents a unique CDR3 protein, reported with the most common genes and DNA among its rows. The table for this sample lists 380,000 or so distinct CDR3 sequences; approximately 15% of them were counted only once. The biggest ten clones account for around 20% of the sample. The sequenced sample was blood. The receptors shown here come from a young man with Graves' hyperthyroidism that later progressed to Graves' ophthalmopathy.

This clonotype was seen repeatedly, ten times or more. The CDR3 nucleotides are TGCAGCGTTGGGAGGACACACTCCTACAATGAGCAGTTCTTC. Protein sequence: CSVGRTHSYNEQFF. V usage is TRBV29-1 and J usage is TRBJ2-1; D tentatively fits TRBD1 or TRBD2 (5 bases each). The germline V gene encodes CDR1 SQVTM and CDR2 ANQGSEA. This CDR3 is 14 amino acids long. V lost 4 bases and J lost 0, with 10 bases in between.

The sample holds a few counts of this clonotype. The V and J genes are TRBV5-1 and TRBJ2-5; D is unresolved. CDR3 length: 14 residues. V was pared by 2 bases and J by 0 bases, with 8 bases between. Germline loops: CDR1 SGHRS, CDR2 YFSETQ. The CDR3 nucleotides read TGCGCCAGCAGCTTACGACAAAACCAAGAGACCCAGTACTTC. Translation gives CASSLRQNQETQYF.

This clonotype was seen many times. V usage is TRBV10-3 and J usage is TRBJ1-1; 7 bases line up with TRBD1. The CDR3 totals 16 residues. Trimming at V came to 3 bases and at J to 3 bases, leaving 10 bases not matched to a gene. Germline V gives CDR1 ENHRY, CDR2 SYGVKD. Written as DNA, the CDR3 is TGTGCCATCAGTGATTCTAGGACAGGTAGGGACACTGAAGCTTTCTTT. Translated: CAISDSRTGRDTEAFF.

The chain recombines TRBV20-1 with TRBJ2-6; D is undetermined. Deletions cut 0 bases from V and 0 bases from J, with 12 bases between. Germline V gene lookup returns CDR1 DFQATT and CDR2 SNEGSKA (reference sequence). The CDR3 has 17 residues. CDR3 loop: CSAREGFTSSGANVLTF. The CDR3 bases are TGCAGTGCTAGAGAAGGGTTTACGAGCTCTGGGGCCAACGTCCTGACTTTC.

In the case of this clonotype: One base away lies a much larger clone, so this may be a sequencing read error. The rearrangement uses TRBV6-1 and TRBJ2-5; D is unresolved. Per the germline V gene, CDR1 is MNHNS and CDR2 is SASEGT. This CDR3 has 15 amino acids. As DNA, the CDR3 is TGTGCCAACAGTGAAGCTCTAACATTGCAAGAGACCCAGTACTTC. This encodes CANSEALTLQETQYF.

The V gene is TRBV3-1, the J gene TRBJ2-7; a possible D gene is TRBD1 (5 bases). The ends were cut back, 1 base at V and 3 bases at J, with 13 bases in the middle. The CDR3 spans 15 residues. Germline V lookup: CDR1 LGHDT, CDR2 YNNKEL (reference sequence). CDR3 region: CASSQGQGRGYEQYF. CDR3 DNA: TGTGCCAGCAGCCAAGGTCAGGGTAGGGGCTACGAGCAGTACTTC.

This clonotype occurred many times. The rearrangement uses TRBV29-1 and TRBJ1-1; D call uncertain. This CDR3 comprises 11 residues. Germline-derived CDR1 and CDR2 are SQVTM and ANQGSEA. Between the trimmed V and J ends, which lost 2 bases and 7 bases, there was a span of 8 bases. The CDR3 nucleotides are TGCAGCGTTGAAAGGGCTGGTGAAGCTTTCTTT. Translation: CSVERAGEAFF.

This clonotype was observed at least ten times. This chain's CDR3 is CASSPPETTINEQFF. The CDR3 coding sequence is TGTGCCAGCTCACCACCGGAGACTACCATCAATGAGCAGTTCTTC. This sequence joins TRBV18 and TRBJ2-1, with a tentative D call TRBD2 (5 bases). The V end was cut by 0 bases, the J end by 6 bases, with 12 bases between. CDR1 is KGHSH and CDR2 is LQKENI in the germline V gene. CDR3 length: 15 amino acids.

The chain carries TRBV4-1 and TRBJ1-6; D not resolved. The CDR3 spans 16 residues. Trimming pared 2 bases from V and 0 bases from J, leaving 8 bases between. Germline-derived CDR1 and CDR2 are MGHRA and YSYEKL. This CDR3 reads CASSQIGSSYNSPLHF. The CDR3, as DNA: TGCGCCAGCAGCCAAATTGGGAGCTCCTATAATTCACCCCTCCACTTT.

This clonotype was detected many times. This chain links TRBV11-2 with TRBJ2-1, with TRBD1 as a possible D gene (6 bases). Deletions cut 6 bases from V and 7 bases from J, with 22 bases between. The CDR3 spans 16 residues. Germline CDR1 SGHAT, CDR2 FQNNGV. The CDR3 reads CASSQGYRAGSNEQFF. Written as DNA, the CDR3 is TGTGCCAGCAGTCAGGGGTATAGGGCAGGGTCGAATGAGCAGTTCTTC.

About this clonotype itself: Just one base apart from a much larger clone, this may be a read error. Here the CDR3 omits its conserved ending phenylalanine or tryptophan, so a read error is the likely source. The chain employs TRBV7-8 and TRBJ2-7; the D gene could be TRBD1 or TRBD2 (6 bases each). Germline CDR1 reads SGHVS; CDR2 reads FQNEAQ. There are 16 residues in the CDR3. Trimming left V 5 bases short and J 0 bases short, with 17 bases between. The CDR3 reads CASSTGRDISSYEQYS. The CDR3 coding sequence is TGTGCCAGCAGCACAGGGCGGGACATTAGCTCCTACGAGCAGTACTCC.

This clonotype was counted between two and nine times. The J gene is TRBJ2-2, the V gene TRBV5-1, with TRBD2 matching over 7 bases. The CDR3 spans 15 residues. The V segment lost 3 bases and the J segment 4 bases; nucleotides outside the gene matches: 6. Germline V lookup: CDR1 SGHRS, CDR2 YFSETQ. CDR3 bases: TGCGCCAGCAGCTCGGGACTACCGGGCACCGGGGAGCTGTTTTTT. Translating it yields CASSSGLPGTGELFF.

Regarding this clonotype: This may stem from a read error, because a much larger clone lies one nucleotide away. V usage is TRBV7-9 and J usage is TRBJ2-1, with TRBD2 matching 9 bases. CDR1 is SEHNR, CDR2 FQNEAQ, per germline (reference sequence). Losses at the gene ends were 5 bases for V and 9 bases for J; bases not matched to a gene: 5. There are 13 residues in the CDR3. DNA for the CDR3: TGTGCCAGCAGCATCGGGACTAGCTGTGAGCAGTTCTTC. Its protein is CASSIGTSCEQFF.

Concerning this clonotype itself: A read error is possible here, since a much larger clone lies one base away. This sequence joins TRBV7-9 and TRBJ1-6, with D perhaps TRBD1 (5 bases). The CDR3 extends over 13 amino acids. Per the germline V gene, CDR1 is SEHNR and CDR2 is FQNEAQ (reference sequence). CDR3 region: CASSPGEGSPPHF. For the CDR3, the DNA is TGTGCCAGCAGCCCGGGGGAGGGGTCACCCCCCCACTTT.

V is TRBV13 and J is TRBJ1-3; D is perhaps TRBD1 (6 bases). The CDR3 is made up of 14 amino acids. Germline-derived CDR1 and CDR2 are PRHDT and FYEKMQ (reference sequence). V lost 8 bases to trimming and J lost 1 base, with 12 bases between them. The CDR3 spells CASAKQGSGNTIYF. In DNA, the CDR3 is TGTGCCAGCGCAAAACAGGGTTCTGGAAACACCATATATTTT. The full variable domain, completed using reference TRBV13 and TRBJ1-3, is AAGVIQSPRHLIKEKRETATLKCYPIPRHDTVYWYQQGPGQDPQFLISFYEKMQSDKGSIPDRFSAQQFSDYHSELNMSSLELGDSALYFCASAKQGSGNTIYFGEGSWLTVV.

This clonotype was seen ten or more times. The J gene is TRBJ1-1, the V gene TRBV5-1, with unresolved D. The CDR3 totals 16 residues. The germline CDR1 and CDR2 sequences are SGHRS and YFSETQ. Trimming removed 0 bases at V and 1 base at J, with 13 bases between. CDR3 residues: CASSLEPLGRNTEAFF. In DNA, the CDR3 is TGCGCCAGCAGCTTGGAACCGCTGGGGAGGAACACTGAAGCTTTCTTT.

This clonotype has at least ten counts. J is TRBJ1-1 and V is TRBV28; 8 bases line up with TRBD1. Germline V CDR1 and CDR2: MDHEN, SYDVKM. This CDR3 is 13 amino acids long. Trimming removed 2 bases from V and 5 bases from J; junction bases left unmatched: 1. CDR3 region: CASSLGDRTEAFF. In DNA, the CDR3 is TGTGCCAGCAGTTTAGGGGACAGGACTGAAGCTTTCTTT. Supplemented by reference TRBV28 and TRBJ1-1, the full variable domain reads DVKVTQSSRYLVKRTGEKVFLECVQDMDHENMFWYRQDPGLGLRLIYFSYDVKMKEKGDIPEGYSVSREKKERFSLILESASTNQTSMYLCASSLGDRTEAFFGQGTRLTVV.

This clonotype has more than one count but fewer than ten. The chain uses TRBV7-9 and TRBJ2-3; either TRBD1 or TRBD2 may supply D (5 bases each). V lost 5 bases, J lost 2 bases, and 14 bases lay in between. Germline CDR1 reads SEHNR; CDR2 reads FQNEAQ (reference sequence). The CDR3 totals 15 residues. The CDR3 sequence is CASSPAGAYTDTQYF. CDR3 sequence (DNA): TGTGCCAGCAGCCCTGCCGGGGCCTACACAGATACGCAGTATTTT.

The rearrangement uses TRBV28 and TRBJ1-3; the match to TRBD1 covers 7 bases. Germline V gene data show CDR1 as MDHEN and CDR2 as SYDVKM. The CDR3 contains 17 residues. The trim removed 3 bases at V and 4 bases at J, leaving 12 bases unmatched. The CDR3 spells CASSLSRQGVSGNTIYF. The CDR3 nucleotides read TGTGCCAGCAGTTTGTCACGACAGGGAGTCTCAGGAAACACCATATATTTT.

This rearrangement joins TRBV24-1 to TRBJ1-2; no firm D call. CDR1 is KGHDR and CDR2 is SFDVKD in the germline V gene. Trimming removed 3 bases from V and 2 bases from J, with 9 bases in between. The length of the CDR3 is 14 residues. The CDR3 spells CATSDPGRNYGYTF. CDR3 bases: TGTGCCACCAGTGATCCCGGGAGGAACTATGGCTACACCTTC.

This clonotype was found many times. CDR3 DNA: TGTGCCAGCAGTTACTGGGACAGGGTCCACGAGCAGTACTTC. As protein: CASSYWDRVHEQYF. J is TRBJ2-7 and V is TRBV6-6, with 9 bases identical to TRBD1. CDR3 length equals 14 residues. The ends lost 1 base at V and 5 bases at J; junction bases unmatched: 3. In germline, CDR1 is MNHNY, CDR2 SVGAGI (reference sequence).

The table lists this clonotype with many counts. The chain links TRBV12-3 or TRBV12-4 to TRBJ2-7, with TRBD1 identical over 7 bases. There are 15 residues in the CDR3. Trimming removed 6 bases from V and 0 bases from J; junction bases left unmatched: 8. In DNA form, the CDR3 reads TGTGCCAGCAGCGCCACTGGGACAGTCTCCTACGAGCAGTACTTC. It specifies CASSATGTVSYEQYF.

This clonotype was found a few times. V and J are TRBV18 and TRBJ2-7; D remains unclear. V was clipped by 0 bases and J by 2 bases, with 8 bases between them. The length of the CDR3 is 14 residues. In germline, CDR1 is KGHSH, CDR2 LQKENI. Here the CDR3 DNA reads TGTGCCAGCTCACCACCGGGCTGGACCTACGAGCAGTACTTC. Its translation is CASSPPGWTYEQYF.

This clonotype was counted ten times or more. The V and J genes are TRBV29-1 and TRBJ1-1; weak D call: TRBD1 (5 bases). Trimming stripped 1 base from V and 5 bases from J, with 11 bases between. The CDR3 contains 13 residues. Germline assignment: CDR1 SQVTM and CDR2 ANQGSEA. This CDR3 reads CSVEAQGRTEAFF. The CDR3 DNA sequence: TGCAGCGTTGAAGCCCAGGGTCGAACTGAAGCTTTCTTT.

This clonotype was picked up a small number of times. The chain recombines TRBV19 with TRBJ1-5; 9 nucleotides agree with TRBD1. The CDR3 totals 16 residues. Germline values: CDR1 LNHDA, CDR2 SQIVND (reference sequence). The V and J ends lost 4 bases and 3 bases, in that order; junction bases with no gene match: 7. The CDR3, as DNA: TGTGCCAGTAGTAGCCCGCGGACAGGGGACAATCAGCCCCAGCATTTT. This encodes CASSSPRTGDNQPQHF.

Concerning this clonotype itself: This may stem from a read error, because a much larger clone lies one nucleotide away. J is TRBJ2-7 and V is TRBV2, with D hard to call. The germline V gene has CDR1 SNHLY and CDR2 FYNNEI. The CDR3 totals 15 residues. Trimming removed 1 base at V and 6 bases at J, with 16 bases between. The CDR3 spells CASSEGAKRVTEQYF. The CDR3, as DNA: TGTGCCAGCAGTGAAGGGGCCAAGCGCGTGACCGAGCAGTACTTC.

This clonotype was seen many times. The rearrangement joins TRBV5-1 to TRBJ1-1; TRBD1 matches 9 bases. The V and J ends lost 3 bases and 4 bases, in that order; junction bases with no gene match: 4. Germline lookup yields CDR1 SGHRS and CDR2 YFSETQ. The CDR3 spans 14 residues. CDR3 protein: CASSYDRGGTEAFF. CDR3 DNA: TGCGCCAGCAGCTACGACAGGGGGGGCACTGAAGCTTTCTTT.

In this sample, this clonotype turned up a few times. A much larger clone differs by one base, so this may be a read error. V and J are TRBV11-2 and TRBJ2-1; possible D gene TRBD2, 6 bases. Trimming pared 1 base from V and 8 bases from J, leaving 12 bases between. Germline lookup yields CDR1 SGHAT and CDR2 FQNNGV. The CDR3 is 14 amino acids. CDR3: CASSLGGTTDEQFF. DNA for the CDR3: TGTGCCAGCAGCTTAGGCGGGACCACCGATGAGCAGTTCTTC.

This clonotype occurred many times. The CDR3 DNA follows: TGTGCCAGCAGTTGGCCCGGGACAGGGGGTGAGACCCAGTACTTC. Translated, it gives CASSWPGTGGETQYF. The chain carries TRBV11-3 and TRBJ2-5; TRBD1 matches 11 bases. This CDR3 region has 15 residues. Per the germline V gene, CDR1 is SGHNT and CDR2 is YENEEA. The V gene end was trimmed by 6 bases and the J gene end by 5 bases; junction bases not matched to a gene: 8.

Many counts were recorded for this clonotype. Relative to the germline gene, one junction end is altered; a read error may explain this. CDR3 nucleotides: TGTGCCAGCAGTAACTCCGGGACTAGCGGGCGCTACGAGCAGTACTTC. Amino acid sequence: CASSNSGTSGRYEQYF. The chain links TRBV6-2 or TRBV6-3 to TRBJ2-7, with 12 bases fitting TRBD2. In germline, CDR1 is MNHEY, CDR2 SVGEGT. This CDR3 region has 16 residues.

V is TRBV7-8 and J is TRBJ1-1, with TRBD1 matching 7 bases. Looked up from germline, CDR1 is SGHVS and CDR2 is FQNEAQ. The CDR3 covers 16 residues. V lost 5 bases and J lost 4; bases outside the gene matches: 13. The CDR3, as DNA: TGTGCCAGCAGCCAGACTTCAGGGGGGGGCGGCACTGAAGCTTTCTTT. Translation: CASSQTSGGGGTEAFF.

Many counts were recorded for this clonotype. The chain has TRBV12-3 or TRBV12-4 and TRBJ1-1; a possible D gene is TRBD1 (6 bases). The CDR3 is 15 amino acids. The V end was cut by 5 bases, the J end by 0 bases, with 13 bases between. As DNA, the CDR3 is TGTGCCAGCAGTCCCGGACAGTTTATGAACACTGAAGCTTTCTTT. It translates to CASSPGQFMNTEAFF.